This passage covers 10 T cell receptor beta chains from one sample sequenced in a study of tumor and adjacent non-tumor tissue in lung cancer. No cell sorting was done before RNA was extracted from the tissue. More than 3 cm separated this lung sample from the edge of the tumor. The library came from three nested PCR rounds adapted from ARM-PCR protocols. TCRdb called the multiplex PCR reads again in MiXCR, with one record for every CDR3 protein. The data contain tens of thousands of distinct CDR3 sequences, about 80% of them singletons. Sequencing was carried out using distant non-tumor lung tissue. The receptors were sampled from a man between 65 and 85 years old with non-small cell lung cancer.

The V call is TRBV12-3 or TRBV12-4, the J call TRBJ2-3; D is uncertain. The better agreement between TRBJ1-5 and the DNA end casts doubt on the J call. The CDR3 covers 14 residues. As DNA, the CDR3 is TGTGCCAGCACCAGGTACAGCCCCACAGATACGCAGCATTTT. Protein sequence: CASTRYSPTDTQHF.

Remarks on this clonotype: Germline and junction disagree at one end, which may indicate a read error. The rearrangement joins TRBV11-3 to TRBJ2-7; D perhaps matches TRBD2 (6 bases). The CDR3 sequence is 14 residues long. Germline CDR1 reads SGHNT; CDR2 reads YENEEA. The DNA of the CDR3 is TGTTCCAGCAGCTCAATGACGGGAGCCTACGATCAGTACTTC. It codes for CSSSSMTGAYDQYF.

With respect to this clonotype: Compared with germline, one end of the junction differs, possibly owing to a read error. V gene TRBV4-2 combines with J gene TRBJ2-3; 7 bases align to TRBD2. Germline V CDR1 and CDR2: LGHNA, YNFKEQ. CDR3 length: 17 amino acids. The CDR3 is CASSQDRWRGTIDTQHF. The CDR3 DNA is TGTGCCAGCAGCCAAGATCGGTGGCGGGGGACCATTGATACGCAACATTTT.

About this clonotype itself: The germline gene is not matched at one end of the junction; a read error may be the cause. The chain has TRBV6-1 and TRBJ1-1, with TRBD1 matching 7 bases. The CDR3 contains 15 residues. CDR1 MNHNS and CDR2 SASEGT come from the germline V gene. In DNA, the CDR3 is TGTGCCAGCTCCGTACAGGGGAAGGGTTCCACTGAAGCTTACTTT. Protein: CASSVQGKGSTEAYF.

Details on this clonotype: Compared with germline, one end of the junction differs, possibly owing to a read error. The CDR3 DNA reads as TGTGCCAGCGGCTTGGACGTCAATTCACCCCTCCACTTT. Translating gives CASGLDVNSPLHF. The chain joins TRBV5-6 to TRBJ1-6; the D is unclear. The CDR3 is 13 amino acids. The germline CDR1 and CDR2 sequences are SGHDT and YYEEEE.

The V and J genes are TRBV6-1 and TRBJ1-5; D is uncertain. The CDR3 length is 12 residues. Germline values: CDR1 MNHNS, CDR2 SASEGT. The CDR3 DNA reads TGTGTCAACAGTGAATATCCTCAGCCCCAGCATTTT. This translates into CVNSEYPQPQHF.

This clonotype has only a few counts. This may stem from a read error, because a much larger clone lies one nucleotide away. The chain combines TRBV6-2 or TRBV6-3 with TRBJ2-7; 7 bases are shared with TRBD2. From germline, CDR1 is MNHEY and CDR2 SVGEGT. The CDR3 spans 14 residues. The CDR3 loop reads CASNYGGSSYEQYF. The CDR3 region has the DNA TGTGCCAGCAATTACGGCGGGAGCTCCTACGAGCAGTACTTC.

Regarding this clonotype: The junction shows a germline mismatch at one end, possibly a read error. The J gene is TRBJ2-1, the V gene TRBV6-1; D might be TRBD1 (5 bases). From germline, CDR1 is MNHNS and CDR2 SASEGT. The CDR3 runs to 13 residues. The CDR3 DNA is TGTGCCAGCTGGACATGTTCCTACAATGAGCAATTCTTC. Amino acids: CASWTCSYNEQFF.

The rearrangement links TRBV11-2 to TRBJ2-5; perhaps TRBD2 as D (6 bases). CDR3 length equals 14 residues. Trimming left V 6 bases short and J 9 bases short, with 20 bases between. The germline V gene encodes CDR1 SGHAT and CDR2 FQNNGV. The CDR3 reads CASSIDMGGEAQYF. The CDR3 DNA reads TGTGCCAGCAGTATAGATATGGGCGGGGAGGCCCAGTACTTC.

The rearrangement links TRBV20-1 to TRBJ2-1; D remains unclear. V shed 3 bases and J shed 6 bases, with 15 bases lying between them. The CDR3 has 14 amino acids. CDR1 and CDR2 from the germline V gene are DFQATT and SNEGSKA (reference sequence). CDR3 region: CSASAPVGFNEQFF. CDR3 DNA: TGCAGTGCTAGCGCCCCGGTTGGGTTCAATGAGCAGTTCTTC.